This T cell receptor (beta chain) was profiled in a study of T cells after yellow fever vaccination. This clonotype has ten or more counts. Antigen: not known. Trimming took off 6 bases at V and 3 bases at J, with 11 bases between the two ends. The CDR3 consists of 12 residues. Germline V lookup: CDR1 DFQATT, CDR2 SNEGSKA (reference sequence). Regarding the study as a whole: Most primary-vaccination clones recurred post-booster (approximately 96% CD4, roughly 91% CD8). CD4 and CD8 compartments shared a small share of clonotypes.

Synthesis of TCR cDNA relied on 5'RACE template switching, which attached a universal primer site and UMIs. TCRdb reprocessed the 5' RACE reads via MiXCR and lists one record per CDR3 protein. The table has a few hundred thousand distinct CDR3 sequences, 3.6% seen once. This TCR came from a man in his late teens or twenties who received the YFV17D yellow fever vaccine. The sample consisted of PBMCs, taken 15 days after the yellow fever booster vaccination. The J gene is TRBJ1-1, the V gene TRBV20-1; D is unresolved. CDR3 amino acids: CSAPAEHTEAFF. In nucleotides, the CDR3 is TGCAGTGCCCCGGCAGAACACACTGAAGCTTTCTTT.